This T cell receptor beta chain came from a study of T cells in Graves' hyperthyroidism and ophthalmopathy. Recently diagnosed hyperthyroidism of less than 2 months' duration affected patients aged 18 to 65. Fresh 10 ml peripheral blood yielded PBMCs. Amplification targeted TCR beta CDR3 regions from RNA transcripts. The TCR CDR3 first-round RT-PCR relied on the HTBI primer set. TCRdb reprocessed the multiplex PCR reads via MiXCR and lists one record per CDR3 protein. The sample has roughly 570,000 distinct CDR3 sequences; around 16% are singletons. This CDR3 has 15 amino acids. CDR1 SGDLS and CDR2 YYNGEE come from the germline V gene. Trimming pared 2 bases from V and 4 bases from J, leaving 16 bases between.

The V and J genes are TRBV9 and TRBJ2-7; D perhaps matches TRBD1 (8 bases). What was sequenced was blood. This clonotype originated in a woman aged 25-40 years with Graves' hyperthyroidism. The CDR3 is CASSVDNRGGYEQYF. In nucleotides, the CDR3 is TGTGCCAGCAGCGTCGATAACAGGGGGGGTTACGAGCAGTACTTC.